Detailed here is one T cell receptor (beta chain). This sample was taken from a study of blood T cell repertoires in COVID-19. About the study: Samples came from the United States, Italy and Spain, spanning acute and convalescent COVID-19.

V was trimmed by 1 base and J by 6 bases, leaving 12 bases between them. CDR1 and CDR2 from the germline V gene are SGHVS and FQNEAQ. CDR3 length equals 15 residues. In the source study's methods: Estimation of nucleated cell counts relied on the amplification of reference gene primers. Sequencing used immunoSEQ multiplex PCR; TCRdb keeps in-frame clones, though not all of them. That table supplies the V and J calls and clone size; D and trimming were determined from the DNA. The data hold 65,000 to 80,000 clones, with about 88% observed a single time. The sequence was obtained from a man aged 65 to 79 with active or convalescent COVID-19. The rearrangement links TRBV7-8 to TRBJ2-2; D possibly corresponds to TRBD1 (5 bases). The sample consisted of peripheral blood. The CDR3 spells CASSLGQIGAGELFF. The CDR3 DNA reads as TGTGCCAGCAGCTTAGGACAAATAGGGGCCGGGGAGCTGTTTTTT.